This T cell receptor (beta chain) is drawn from a study of CD8+ T cells in alopecia areata. As for the study in general: Treatment comprised oral tofacitinib, 5 to 10 mg twice daily, in treated patients. People stayed on tofacitinib for 6 to 18 months, then stopped the drug for 6 months.

The study, taken as a whole, reports: Lesional tissue from the scalp (especially in alopecia totalis/universalis) showed higher clonality than normal scalp. Normal skin's resident alphabeta T cells are also sequenced in scalp samples.

This clone showed up just a few times. Its antigen is undetermined. RNA was isolated and reverse transcribed to cDNA, the sequencing template. TCRdb's copy holds only in-frame clones and misses some; the assay was immunoSEQ multiplex PCR. The data hold about 140,000 clones, with 51% observed a single time. Trimming stripped 5 bases from V and 5 bases from J, with 18 bases between. Germline CDR1 and CDR2: SGHNT and YYREEE (reference sequence). The CDR3 has 15 amino acids. The rearrangement links TRBV5-4 to TRBJ2-3; the D gene is possibly TRBD2 (6 bases). Here the sequenced sample was CD4+ T cells sorted from blood, taken at week 0. This receptor was identified in a human donor with alopecia areata. This CDR3 is CASRQAGRREDTQYF. The CDR3 DNA sequence: TGTGCCAGCAGGCAAGCGGGTAGAAGGGAAGATACGCAGTATTTT.